Below, 26 T cell receptor beta chains from the same sample are listed, as sequenced in a study of T cell clonotyping in hematopoietic cell transplantation. The assay was immunoSEQ multiplex PCR, and TCRdb's table has in-frame clones only and misses some. The sample includes about 7,400 clones, 88% of them seen just once. Time point in this sample: recipient sample about 28 days before transplant, after cytoreduction. The sample in question was peripheral blood mononuclear cells, obtained before stem cell transplant. Receptors were obtained from a man in his 60s with acute myeloid leukemia. Some clones in this sample may be carry-over from other donors' samples.

Note on this clone: The junction differs from germline at one of its ends, possibly a read error. The chain employs TRBV19 and TRBJ1-2, with D tentatively TRBD1 (6 bases). The CDR3 length is 14 residues. From germline, CDR1 is LNHDA and CDR2 SQIVND (reference sequence). CDR3 bases: TGTGCCAGTGTCTTGGGACAACAGAGTCATGGATACACCTTC. Translation gives CASVLGQQSHGYTF.

The V call is TRBV15, the J call TRBJ1-2; D not resolved. The length of the CDR3 is 12 residues. Trimming left V 1 base short and J 7 bases short, with 7 bases between. Germline assignment: CDR1 LNHNV and CDR2 YYDKDF (reference sequence). Here the CDR3 reads CATSRAVGGYTF. The DNA of the CDR3 is TGTGCCACCAGCAGAGCTGTAGGTGGCTACACCTTC.

The rearrangement links TRBV30 to TRBJ2-3; TRBD2 matches at 8 bases. This CDR3 comprises 14 residues. V shed 0 bases and J 4 bases; nucleotides not matched to a gene: 3. The germline V gene has CDR1 GTSNPN and CDR2 SVGIG (reference sequence). The CDR3 loop reads CAWSVSGVADTQYF. The CDR3 DNA reads as TGTGCCTGGAGTGTTAGCGGGGTAGCAGATACGCAGTATTTT.

The gene calls are TRBV2 and TRBJ2-5; the D gene is possibly TRBD2 (6 bases). The CDR3 has 14 amino acids. Looked up from germline, CDR1 is SNHLY and CDR2 is FYNNEI. Trimming took 6 bases from V and 4 from J, leaving 15 bases between them. CDR3 coding DNA: TGTGCCAGCAGCTGGCTAGCGTCTGGAGAGACCCAGTACTTC. Translated: CASSWLASGETQYF.

The V and J genes are TRBV11-2 and TRBJ1-2, with 7 bases that match TRBD1. CDR1 and CDR2 (germline): SGHAT, FQNNGV. J lost 7 bases, V lost 2 bases, and 7 bases had no gene match. The CDR3 spans 14 residues. CDR3 protein: CASSLFSAGGGYTF. CDR3 coding DNA: TGTGCCAGCAGCTTATTCTCGGCAGGGGGTGGCTACACCTTC.

The rearrangement links TRBV6-6 to TRBJ2-7; tentatively, D is TRBD2 (6 bases). V shed 6 bases and J shed 0 bases, with 15 bases lying between them. This CDR3 spans 15 amino acids. CDR1 is MNHNY and CDR2 is SVGAGI in the germline V gene (reference sequence). The CDR3 region is CASSHWDSSSYEQYF. Here the CDR3 DNA reads TGTGCCAGCAGCCACTGGGACTCGAGCTCCTACGAGCAGTACTTC.

V is TRBV30 and J is TRBJ1-5; the match to TRBD1 covers 12 bases. This CDR3 spans 16 amino acids. Unmatched junction bases numbered 7, after V lost 5 bases and J lost 2 bases. Germline CDR1 reads GTSNPN; CDR2 reads SVGIG (reference sequence). CDR3 sequence: CAWGIGTGGGNQPQHF. The CDR3 nucleotides are TGTGCCTGGGGAATAGGGACAGGGGGCGGCAATCAGCCCCAGCATTTT.

The chain has TRBV5-5 and TRBJ2-7; TRBD2 might be the D (6 bases). Trimming took 4 bases from V and 4 from J, leaving 18 bases between them. Germline CDR1 and CDR2: SGHKS and YYEKEE (reference sequence). The length of the CDR3 is 15 residues. The CDR3 DNA sequence: TGTGCCAGCAGCAACCCCCTGGCAGGGAGGTACGAGCAGTACTTC. Amino acids: CASSNPLAGRYEQYF.

The chain couples TRBV25-1 to TRBJ2-2; 7 bases line up with TRBD2. Germline CDR1 and CDR2: MGHDK and SYGVNS. V lost 1 base to trimming and J lost 4 bases; unmatched junction nucleotides: 12. The CDR3 is 18 amino acids. CDR3 loop: CASSEWKGRGVGTGELFF. The CDR3 bases are TGTGCCAGCAGTGAATGGAAAGGGAGGGGAGTAGGCACCGGGGAGCTGTTTTTT. Filled out from reference TRBV25-1 and TRBJ2-2, the complete variable domain reads EADIYQTPRYLVIGTGKKITLECSQTMGHDKMYWYQQDPGMELHLIHYSYGVNSTEKGDLSSESTVSRIRTEHFPLTLESARPSHTSQYLCASSEWKGRGVGTGELFFGEGSRLTVL.

The CDR3, as DNA: TGTGCCAGCCTCCGGGGGGGGAACACTGAAGCTTTCTTT. Translating it yields CASLRGGNTEAFF. The chain combines TRBV28 with TRBJ1-1; possible D gene TRBD1, 5 bases. Germline-derived CDR1 and CDR2 are MDHEN and SYDVKM. The CDR3 consists of 13 residues. Trimming pared 8 bases from V and 1 base from J, leaving 11 bases between. Complete variable domain (other parts from reference TRBV28 and TRBJ1-1): DVKVTQSSRYLVKRTGEKVFLECVQDMDHENMFWYRQDPGLGLRLIYFSYDVKMKEKGDIPEGYSVSREKKERFSLILESASTNQTSMYLCASLRGGNTEAFFGQGTRLTVV.

The chain employs TRBV5-1 and TRBJ1-2; TRBD1 agrees at 9 bases. Germline-derived CDR1 and CDR2 are SGHRS and YFSETQ. Trimming took 3 bases from V and 7 from J; bases not matched to a gene: 7. The CDR3 is made up of 14 amino acids. CDR3 sequence (DNA): TGCGCCAGCAGCTACACAGGGGGCGCGGCTGGCTACACCTTC. It is translated as CASSYTGGAAGYTF.

The genes are TRBV5-6 and TRBJ2-2; 8 bases match TRBD1. J was trimmed by 4 bases and V by 2 bases; bases with no gene match: 4. Germline CDR1 SGHDT, CDR2 YYEEEE. This CDR3 has 15 amino acids. CDR3 in DNA: TGTGCCAGCAGCTTACGCACAGGGGGCACCGGGGAGCTGTTTTTT. As protein: CASSLRTGGTGELFF.

The V gene is TRBV5-6, the J gene TRBJ1-2, with D uncertain. Germline assignment: CDR1 SGHDT and CDR2 YYEEEE. Trimming took 5 bases from V and 1 from J, leaving 18 bases between them. The CDR3 is 16 amino acids. The CDR3 nucleotides read TGTGCCAGCAGACGGGATACTTGGGCCGTTAACTATGGCTACACCTTC. Amino acid sequence: CASRRDTWAVNYGYTF.

This clone was seen only once. This chain joins TRBV6-5 and TRBJ2-3; 10 nucleotides agree with TRBD2. V lost 0 bases and J lost 4; bases outside the gene matches: 4. The CDR3 has 16 amino acids. Germline V CDR1 and CDR2: MNHEY, SVGAGI. CDR3 bases: TGTGCCAGCAGTTACTCGCTAGCGGGAGTAGCAGATACGCAGTATTTT. Its translation: CASSYSLAGVADTQYF.

There are a few counts of this clone. This chain links TRBV5-1 with TRBJ2-5; 10 bases are a match to TRBD1. V lost 3 bases, J lost 5 bases, and 7 bases stayed unmatched. This CDR3 contains 15 residues. The germline gives CDR1 SGHRS, CDR2 YFSETQ. The CDR3 is CASSYQDRGPETQYF. The DNA for the CDR3 is TGCGCCAGCAGCTACCAAGACAGGGGGCCCGAGACCCAGTACTTC.

The V gene is TRBV10-3, the J gene TRBJ2-2; weak D call: TRBD2 (6 bases). This CDR3 is built from 16 residues. Germline CDR1 is ENHRY and CDR2 is SYGVKD. The ends were cut back, 5 bases at V and 0 bases at J, with 13 bases in the middle. The CDR3 protein is CAISTRSSANTGELFF. The DNA for the CDR3 is TGTGCCATCAGTACCCGGTCTAGCGCGAACACCGGGGAGCTGTTTTTT.

This clone was picked up one time. This chain uses TRBV11-2 with TRBJ2-7, with TRBD1 matching over 11 bases. CDR1 and CDR2 from the germline V gene are SGHAT and FQNNGV. V trimming: 5 bases; J trimming: 4 bases; junction bases outside the gene matches: 7. CDR3 length: 15 residues. CDR3 bases: TGTGCCAGCAGCGAAGGACAGGGGGCGCAGTACGAGCAGTACTTC. Protein sequence: CASSEGQGAQYEQYF.

This clone occurred once. The chain uses TRBV9 and TRBJ2-1, with 9 bases fitting TRBD1. The CDR3 consists of 19 residues. The germline gives CDR1 SGDLS, CDR2 YYNGEE. The V gene end was trimmed by 3 bases and the J gene end by 1 base; junction bases not matched to a gene: 14. CDR3 protein: CASSGRPGQGQGSYNEQFF. The CDR3 DNA reads TGTGCCAGCAGCGGACGGCCGGGACAGGGCCAGGGGTCCTACAATGAGCAGTTCTTC.

The chain uses TRBV7-2 and TRBJ1-2, with D possibly TRBD1 on 5 matching bases. Germline CDR1 SGHTA, CDR2 FQGNSA. This CDR3 is built from 14 residues. The V and J ends lost 1 base and 2 bases respectively, with 8 bases between them. The CDR3 spells CASSLEGPNYGYTF. The CDR3 bases are TGTGCCAGCAGCTTAGAGGGACCGAACTATGGCTACACCTTC.

This rearrangement joins TRBV27 to TRBJ2-7; TRBD1 agrees at 8 bases. CDR1 is MNHEY, CDR2 SMNVEV, per germline (reference sequence). The CDR3 has 15 residues. With V trimmed by 4 bases and J by 0 bases, 5 bases remained unmatched. The CDR3 region is CASSSTGADSYEQYF. The CDR3 DNA sequence: TGTGCCAGCAGTTCGACAGGGGCGGACTCCTACGAGCAGTACTTC.

The chain is built from TRBV9 and TRBJ1-1, with D perhaps matching TRBD1 (5 bases). This CDR3 spans 13 amino acids. V gave up 0 bases and J gave up 8 bases, with 11 bases separating them. CDR1 is SGDLS, CDR2 YYNGEE, per germline. The CDR3 loop is CASSVATGAEAFF. The CDR3 nucleotides are TGTGCCAGCAGCGTAGCAACCGGGGCAGAAGCTTTCTTT.

The chain joins TRBV29-1 to TRBJ2-3; unclear D gene. V lost 7 bases, J lost 0 bases, and 11 bases lay in between. The CDR3 has 13 amino acids. Germline V gene data show CDR1 as SQVTM and CDR2 as ANQGSEA. This CDR3 is CSGRYTSTDTQYF. The CDR3 nucleotides are TGCAGCGGCCGGTACACTAGCACAGATACGCAGTATTTT.

This clone was observed a single time. The chain combines TRBV19 with TRBJ2-5, with TRBD1 as a possible D gene (5 bases). CDR1 and CDR2 from the germline V gene are LNHDA and SQIVND (reference sequence). The V end was cut by 1 base, the J end by 5 bases, with 14 bases between. The CDR3 is 15 residues long. The CDR3 DNA follows: TGTGCCAGTAGTATAGGTGGGGCAGGGAAGGAGACCCAGTACTTC. It yields the protein CASSIGGAGKETQYF.

This clone appeared once. This chain links TRBV7-6 with TRBJ2-3; D unclear. Between the trimmed V and J ends, which lost 2 bases and 0 bases, there was a span of 6 bases. The CDR3 spans 14 residues. The germline gives CDR1 SGHVS, CDR2 FNYEAQ. The CDR3 DNA reads as TGTGCCAGCAGCTTAAGGCAGAGCACAGATACGCAGTATTTT. This encodes CASSLRQSTDTQYF.

This chain uses TRBV14 with TRBJ2-6, with D maybe TRBD1 (6 bases). The CDR3 is 16 residues long. Germline CDR1 reads SGHDN; CDR2 reads FVKESK. The V gene lost 2 bases and the J gene lost 0 bases, with 8 bases spanning the gap. CDR3 in DNA: TGTGCCAGCAGCCAAACAGGGTCCTCTGGGGCCAACGTCCTGACTTTC. Amino acids: CASSQTGSSGANVLTF. Full variable domain (outside the CDR3, taken from reference TRBV14 and TRBJ2-6): EAGVTQFPSHSVIEKGQTVTLRCDPISGHDNLYWYRRVMGKEIKFLLHFVKESKQDESGMPNNRFLAERTGGTYSTLKVQPAELEDSGVYFCASSQTGSSGANVLTFGAGSRLTVL.

The chain carries TRBV27 and TRBJ1-3; D is uncertain. In germline, CDR1 is MNHEY, CDR2 SMNVEV (reference sequence). The V and J ends lost 7 bases and 0 bases respectively, with 7 bases between them. The CDR3 contains 13 residues. CDR3 bases: TGTGCCAGCAAACAGAGCTCTGGAAACACCATATATTTT. This encodes CASKQSSGNTIYF.